The 16 T cell receptor beta chains in this list originate from one sample, sequenced in a study of T cells in localized non-small cell lung cancer. Using immunoSEQ multiplex PCR, the repertoire was profiled, and TCRdb retains in-frame clones only, with some absent. The data contain 40,000 to 65,000 clones, around nine tenths of them singletons. Specimen: PBMCs, collected before any cancer treatment. The receptors come from a female donor with stage II lung adenocarcinoma.

In this sample, this clone turned up a few times. V gene TRBV6-1 combines with J gene TRBJ2-1; 10 positions agree with TRBD2. V lost 6 bases and J lost 3; bases outside the gene matches: 5. CDR3 size: 15 residues. CDR1 is MNHNS, CDR2 SASEGT, per germline. The CDR3 bases are TGTGCCAGCAGGACCGGACTAGCGGACTACAATGAGCAGTTCTTC. Translating it yields CASRTGLADYNEQFF.

This clone was observed a few times. V and J are TRBV7-2 and TRBJ2-3; no clear D. Trimming cost V 1 base and J 4 bases, with 3 bases left between them. Germline CDR1 is SGHTA and CDR2 is FQGNSA. There are 12 residues in the CDR3. The CDR3 region has the DNA TGTGCCAGCAGCTTAGGTGCAGATACGCAGTATTTT. Translated, it gives CASSLGADTQYF.

In its sample, this clone was seen a few times. This chain connects TRBV6-1 to TRBJ2-5, with 11 nucleotides matching TRBD2. Germline CDR1 reads MNHNS; CDR2 reads SASEGT. CDR3 length: 15 residues. The V segment lost 6 bases and the J segment 8 bases; nucleotides outside the gene matches: 11. The CDR3 protein is CASRGGTSGGSTQYF. The CDR3 DNA is TGTGCCAGCAGGGGCGGCACTAGCGGGGGTTCCACCCAGTACTTC.

The chain is built from TRBV19 and TRBJ2-7, with D possibly matching TRBD2 (6 bases). The CDR3 is 13 residues long. CDR1 and CDR2 (germline): LNHDA, SQIVND (reference sequence). V dropped 3 bases and J dropped 2 bases, with 8 bases sitting between them. In DNA form, the CDR3 reads TGTGCCAGTAGTATGCGGGGCCCCTACGAGCAGTACTTC. It yields the protein CASSMRGPYEQYF.

The rearrangement joins TRBV2 to TRBJ2-3; D ambiguous. With 0 bases removed from V and 1 base from J, the gap between germline ends came to 14 bases. The germline gives CDR1 SNHLY, CDR2 FYNNEI. This CDR3 comprises 17 residues. The CDR3 DNA follows: TGTGCCAGCAGTGAAGCGCTTCCCATCGGTGGCACAGATACGCAGTATTTT. It is translated as CASSEALPIGGTDTQYF.

The rearrangement uses TRBV19 and TRBJ2-5, with D perhaps TRBD2 (5 bases). Deletions cut 6 bases from V and 4 bases from J, with 9 bases between. The CDR3 is made up of 12 amino acids. Germline V gene sequence: CDR1 LNHDA, CDR2 SQIVND (reference sequence). The CDR3 spells CASSGVGETQYF. Here the CDR3 DNA reads TGTGCCAGTAGCGGGGTGGGAGAGACCCAGTACTTC.

The sample holds a few counts of this clone. V usage is TRBV5-1 and J usage is TRBJ2-7; tentative D call: TRBD1 (6 bases). Germline CDR1 and CDR2: SGHRS and YFSETQ. This CDR3 comprises 14 residues. Trimming removed 4 bases from V and 1 base from J, with 12 bases in between. The CDR3 here is CASSPGQKSYEQYF. The CDR3, as DNA: TGCGCCAGCAGCCCCGGACAGAAATCCTACGAGCAGTACTTC. Looking up the rest from reference TRBV5-1 and TRBJ2-7 gives the full variable domain: KAGVTQTPRYLIKTRGQQVTLSCSPISGHRSVSWYQQTPGQGLQFLFEYFSETQRNKGNFPGRFSGRQFSNSRSEMNVSTLELGDSALYLCASSPGQKSYEQYFGPGTRLTVT.

V usage is TRBV27 and J usage is TRBJ2-2; D gene ambiguous. The ends were cut back, 3 bases at V and 1 base at J, with 3 bases in the middle. Germline lookup yields CDR1 MNHEY and CDR2 SMNVEV (reference sequence). The CDR3 totals 13 residues. Here the CDR3 DNA reads TGTGCCAGCAGTTTGGGGAACACCGGGGAGCTGTTTTTT. This codes for CASSLGNTGELFF.

This sequence joins TRBV4-1 and TRBJ1-1; possible D gene TRBD1, 5 bases. Deletions cut 2 bases from V and 0 bases from J, with 7 bases between. This CDR3 spans 14 amino acids. CDR1 and CDR2 (germline): MGHRA, YSYEKL. The CDR3 spells CASSQKGLNTEAFF. DNA of the CDR3: TGCGCCAGCAGCCAAAAGGGGTTGAACACTGAAGCTTTCTTT.

The chain links TRBV19 to TRBJ2-5; D remains unclear. Matching the DNA end better, TRBJ2-7 makes the J call doubtful. The V gene's germline CDR1 is LNHDA and CDR2 SQIVND (reference sequence). The CDR3 extends over 13 amino acids. The CDR3 loop reads CASTPSGSYEQYF. In DNA, the CDR3 is TGTGCCAGTACCCCGTCCGGTTCCTACGAGCAGTACTTC.

The rearrangement uses TRBV15 and TRBJ1-2; maybe TRBD1 (5 bases). V shed 2 bases and J shed 3 bases, with 13 bases lying between them. Per the germline V gene, CDR1 is LNHNV and CDR2 is YYDKDF (reference sequence). This CDR3 comprises 15 residues. The CDR3 loop reads CATSRPQGFDYGYTF. CDR3 DNA sequence: TGTGCCACCAGCAGACCGCAGGGCTTCGACTATGGCTACACCTTC.

The count of this clone is one. The chain carries TRBV4-1 and TRBJ2-7, with 9 positions matching TRBD1. Per germline, CDR1 MGHRA and CDR2 YSYEKL. V lost 4 bases and J lost 4; bases outside the gene matches: 2. The length of the CDR3 is 13 residues. The CDR3 loop is CASSLDRGYEQYF. CDR3 nucleotide sequence: TGCGCCAGCAGCCTGGACAGGGGATACGAGCAGTACTTC.

The chain joins TRBV12-5 to TRBJ2-7; the D gene is possibly TRBD1 (6 bases). V lost 6 bases, J lost 2 bases, and 14 bases lay in between. Germline values: CDR1 LGHNT, CDR2 FRNRAP. The CDR3 is 14 amino acids. The CDR3, as DNA: TGTGCTAGTGGGAACAGGGTTGGTCCCTACGAGCAGTACTTC. Its translation: CASGNRVGPYEQYF.

The DNA of the CDR3 is TGTGCCAGCAGAGCGGGACTAGCGGGGGGGGTGAATGAGCAGTTCTTC. This codes for CASRAGLAGGVNEQFF. The chain carries TRBV2 and TRBJ2-1, with 16 bases that match TRBD2. The length of the CDR3 is 16 residues. The V gene's germline CDR1 is SNHLY and CDR2 FYNNEI. V dropped 6 bases and J dropped 7; count of bases not matched to a gene: 6.

The chain has TRBV27 and TRBJ2-2; TRBD1 matches at 9 bases. This CDR3 has 16 amino acids. From germline, CDR1 is MNHEY and CDR2 SMNVEV (reference sequence). V shed 2 bases, J shed 5 bases, and the junction held 6 bases outside the gene matches. The CDR3 sequence is CASSLQQGAYTGELFF. The CDR3 DNA reads as TGTGCCAGCAGTTTACAACAGGGGGCATATACCGGGGAGCTGTTTTTT.

Note on this clone: Mismatch with germline at one junction end may stem from a read error. The chain employs TRBV7-7 and TRBJ2-1; the D gene is possibly TRBD2 (5 bases). This CDR3 contains 12 residues. Germline lookup yields CDR1 SSHAT and CDR2 FNYEAQ (reference sequence). CDR3 bases: TGTGCTAGCAGTAATCCGCCGGGAGAGCAGTTCTTC. Amino acids: CASSNPPGEQFF.